This T cell receptor (beta chain) was recovered during a study of identifying expanded T cells in peripheral blood. As regards this clone: Its antigen is as yet unknown.

Study-level findings and limits: Technical replicates showed about 1.1 changed clones; around 2 weeks about 16.4; four weeks 19.

Produced via immunoSEQ multiplex PCR; TCRdb's table is partial and in-frame only. The sample has about 82,000 clones, approximately 90% seen once. The CDR3 spans 15 residues. V shed 0 bases and J shed 5 bases, with 14 bases lying between them. Germline CDR1 and CDR2: SGHNT and YYREEE (reference sequence). The sequenced sample consisted of blood. The chain combines TRBV5-4 with TRBJ1-2, with D possibly being TRBD1 (5 bases). The sequence derives from a person between 18 and 75 years old in good health. The CDR3 DNA follows: TGTGCCAGCAGCTTGGTGGGCAGGGACCTATATGGCTACACCTTC. Encoded protein: CASSLVGRDLYGYTF.